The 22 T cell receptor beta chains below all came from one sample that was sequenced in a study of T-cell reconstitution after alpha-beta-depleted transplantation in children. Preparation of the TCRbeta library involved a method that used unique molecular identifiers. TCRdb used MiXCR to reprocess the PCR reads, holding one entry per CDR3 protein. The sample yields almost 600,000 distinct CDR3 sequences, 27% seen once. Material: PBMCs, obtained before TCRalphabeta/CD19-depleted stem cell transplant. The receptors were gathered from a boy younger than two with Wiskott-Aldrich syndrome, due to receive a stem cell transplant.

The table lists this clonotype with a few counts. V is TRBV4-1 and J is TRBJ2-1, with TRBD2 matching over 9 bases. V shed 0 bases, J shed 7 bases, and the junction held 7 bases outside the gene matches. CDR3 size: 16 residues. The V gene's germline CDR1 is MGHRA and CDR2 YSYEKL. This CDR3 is CASSQEASGILNEQFF. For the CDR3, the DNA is TGCGCCAGCAGCCAAGAGGCTAGCGGGATATTAAATGAGCAGTTCTTC.

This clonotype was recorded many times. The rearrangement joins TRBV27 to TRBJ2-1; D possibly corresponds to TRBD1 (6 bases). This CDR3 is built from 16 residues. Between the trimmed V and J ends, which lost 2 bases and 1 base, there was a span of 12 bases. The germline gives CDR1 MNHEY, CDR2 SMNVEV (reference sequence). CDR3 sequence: CASSLTRGTSYNEQFF. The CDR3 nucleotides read TGTGCCAGCAGTTTAACCAGGGGAACTTCCTACAATGAGCAGTTCTTC.

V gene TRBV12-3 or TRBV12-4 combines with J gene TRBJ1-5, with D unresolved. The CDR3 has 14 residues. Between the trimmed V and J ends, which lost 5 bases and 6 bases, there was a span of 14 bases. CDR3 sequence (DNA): TGTGCCAGCAGTCCCCGGGAGGTCTTTCAGCCCCAGCATTTT. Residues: CASSPREVFQPQHF.

Here the CDR3 DNA reads TGTGCCAGCAGCTTATATAGGACAGGGGTCGAGCAGTACTTC. Its translation: CASSLYRTGVEQYF. V gene TRBV11-1 combines with J gene TRBJ2-7; TRBD1 matches 9 bases. Trimming took 2 bases from V and 6 from J; bases not matched to a gene: 5. The CDR3 extends over 14 amino acids. Germline V gene data show CDR1 as SGHAT and CDR2 as FQDESV (reference sequence).

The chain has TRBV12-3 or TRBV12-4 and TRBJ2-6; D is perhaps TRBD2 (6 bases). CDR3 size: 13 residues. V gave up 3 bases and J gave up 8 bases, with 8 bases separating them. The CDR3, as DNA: TGTGCCAGCAGTTTCGGGGGACCCAACGTCCTGACTTTC. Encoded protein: CASSFGGPNVLTF.

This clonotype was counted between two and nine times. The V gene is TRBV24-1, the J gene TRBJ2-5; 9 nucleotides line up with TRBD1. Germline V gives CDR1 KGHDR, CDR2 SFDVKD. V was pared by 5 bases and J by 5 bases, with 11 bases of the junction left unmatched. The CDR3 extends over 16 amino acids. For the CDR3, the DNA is TGTGCCACCAGTGCGCCGGGACAGGGAACGGGGGAGACCCAGTACTTC. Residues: CATSAPGQGTGETQYF.

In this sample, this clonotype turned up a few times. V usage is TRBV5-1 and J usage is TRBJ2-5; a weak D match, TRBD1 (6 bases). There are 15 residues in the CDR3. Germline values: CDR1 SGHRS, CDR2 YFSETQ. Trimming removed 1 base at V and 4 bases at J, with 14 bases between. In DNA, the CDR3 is TGCGCCAGCAGCTTGTTAGGACAGAAGGGAGAGACCCAGTACTTC. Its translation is CASSLLGQKGETQYF.

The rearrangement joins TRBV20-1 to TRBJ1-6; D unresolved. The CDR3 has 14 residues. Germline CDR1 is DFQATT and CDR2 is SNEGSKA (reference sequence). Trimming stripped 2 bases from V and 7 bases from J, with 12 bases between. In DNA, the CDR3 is TGCAGTGCTAGACCCACCGCCTTGAATTCACCCCTCCACTTT. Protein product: CSARPTALNSPLHF.

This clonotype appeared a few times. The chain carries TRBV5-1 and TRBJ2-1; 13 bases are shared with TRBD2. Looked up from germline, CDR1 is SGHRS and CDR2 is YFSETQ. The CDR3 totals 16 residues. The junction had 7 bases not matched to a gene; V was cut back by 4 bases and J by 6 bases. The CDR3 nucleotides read TGCGCCAGCAGCGGAGGACTAGCGGGAGTTTTCAATGAGCAGTTCTTC. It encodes CASSGGLAGVFNEQFF.

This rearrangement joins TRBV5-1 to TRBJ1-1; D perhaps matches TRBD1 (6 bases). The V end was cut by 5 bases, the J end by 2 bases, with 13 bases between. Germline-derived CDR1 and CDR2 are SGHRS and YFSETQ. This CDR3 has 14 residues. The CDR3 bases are TGCGCCAGCAGTGGGGGGCAGTCCAACACTGAAGCTTTCTTT. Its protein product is CASSGGQSNTEAFF.

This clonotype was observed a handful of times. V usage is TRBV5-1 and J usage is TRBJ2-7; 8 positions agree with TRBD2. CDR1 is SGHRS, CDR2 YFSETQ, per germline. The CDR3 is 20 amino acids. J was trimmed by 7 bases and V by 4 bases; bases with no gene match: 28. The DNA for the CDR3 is TGCGCCAGCAGCCCCGATTATGAGCGGGGGAGATCGAATACCCGGGGAGAGCAGTACTTC. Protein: CASSPDYERGRSNTRGEQYF.

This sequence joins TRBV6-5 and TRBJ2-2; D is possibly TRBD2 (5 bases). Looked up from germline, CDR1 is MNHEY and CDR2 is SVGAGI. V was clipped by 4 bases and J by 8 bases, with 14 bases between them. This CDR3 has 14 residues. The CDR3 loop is CASSSTRRGGELFF. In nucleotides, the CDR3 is TGTGCCAGCAGTTCTACCCGTAGAGGGGGGGAGCTGTTTTTT.

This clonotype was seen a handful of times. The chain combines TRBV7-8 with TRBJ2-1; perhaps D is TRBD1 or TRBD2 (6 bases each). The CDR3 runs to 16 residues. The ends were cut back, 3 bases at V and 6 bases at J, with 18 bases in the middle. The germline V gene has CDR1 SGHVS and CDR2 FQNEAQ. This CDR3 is CASSFWGAATPNEQFF. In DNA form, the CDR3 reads TGTGCCAGCAGCTTTTGGGGGGCGGCGACGCCCAATGAGCAGTTCTTC. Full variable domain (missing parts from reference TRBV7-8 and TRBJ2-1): GAGVSQSPRYKVAKRGQDVALRCDPISGHVSLFWYQQALGQGPEFLTYFQNEAQLDKSGLPSDRFFAERPEGSVSTLKIQRTQQEDSAVYLCASSFWGAATPNEQFFGPGTRLTVL.

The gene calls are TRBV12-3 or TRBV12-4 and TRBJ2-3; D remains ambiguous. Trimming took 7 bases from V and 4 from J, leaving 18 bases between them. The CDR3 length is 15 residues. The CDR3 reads CASTPGLVRPDTQYF. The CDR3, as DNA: TGTGCCAGCACCCCGGGCCTCGTTAGGCCAGATACGCAGTATTTT.

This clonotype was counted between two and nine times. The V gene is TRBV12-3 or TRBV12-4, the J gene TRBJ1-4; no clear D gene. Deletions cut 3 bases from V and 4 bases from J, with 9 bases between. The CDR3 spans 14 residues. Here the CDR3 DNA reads TGTGCCAGCAGTTTCAGACGGTTTAATGAAAAACTGTTTTTT. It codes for CASSFRRFNEKLFF.

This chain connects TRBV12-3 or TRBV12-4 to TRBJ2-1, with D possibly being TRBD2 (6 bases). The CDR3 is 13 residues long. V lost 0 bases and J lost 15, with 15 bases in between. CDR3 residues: CASSLAMFSGSFF. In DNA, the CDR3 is TGTGCCAGCAGTTTAGCCATGTTTAGCGGCTCGTTCTTC.

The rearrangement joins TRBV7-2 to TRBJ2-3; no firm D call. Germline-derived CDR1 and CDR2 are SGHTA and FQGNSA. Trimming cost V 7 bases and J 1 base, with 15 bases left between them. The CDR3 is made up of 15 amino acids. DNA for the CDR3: TGTGCCAGCACCTCCAGCCCGGGTCGCACAGATACGCAGTATTTT. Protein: CASTSSPGRTDTQYF. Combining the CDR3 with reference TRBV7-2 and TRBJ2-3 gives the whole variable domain GAGVSQSPSNKVTEKGKDVELRCDPISGHTALYWYRQSLGQGLEFLIYFQGNSAPDKSGLPSDRFSAERTGGSVSTLTIQRTQQEDSAVYLCASTSSPGRTDTQYFGPGTRLTVL.

CDR3 coding DNA: TGCGCCAGCAAACTCGAGGATACGCAGTATTTT. Its protein is CASKLEDTQYF. The genes are TRBV5-1 and TRBJ2-3; no clear D. V lost 6 bases to trimming and J lost 6 bases, with 8 bases between them. CDR3 length: 11 residues. The V gene's germline CDR1 is SGHRS and CDR2 YFSETQ.

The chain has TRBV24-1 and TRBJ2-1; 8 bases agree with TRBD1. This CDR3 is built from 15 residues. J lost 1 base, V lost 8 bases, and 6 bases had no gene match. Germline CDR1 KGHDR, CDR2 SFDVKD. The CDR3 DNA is TGTGCCACCAAAATCAGGGGGCTATCCTACAATGAGCAGTTCTTC. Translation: CATKIRGLSYNEQFF.

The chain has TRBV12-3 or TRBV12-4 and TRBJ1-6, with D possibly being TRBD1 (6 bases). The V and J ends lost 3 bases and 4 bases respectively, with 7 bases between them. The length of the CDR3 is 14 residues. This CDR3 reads CASSFRGYNSPLHF. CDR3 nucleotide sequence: TGTGCCAGCAGTTTCAGGGGTTATAATTCACCCCTCCACTTT.

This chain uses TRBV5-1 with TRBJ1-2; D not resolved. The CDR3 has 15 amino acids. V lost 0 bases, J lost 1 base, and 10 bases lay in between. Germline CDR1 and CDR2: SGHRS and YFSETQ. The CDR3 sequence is CASSLELGGNYGYTF. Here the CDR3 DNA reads TGCGCCAGCAGCTTGGAGTTGGGCGGTAACTATGGCTACACCTTC.

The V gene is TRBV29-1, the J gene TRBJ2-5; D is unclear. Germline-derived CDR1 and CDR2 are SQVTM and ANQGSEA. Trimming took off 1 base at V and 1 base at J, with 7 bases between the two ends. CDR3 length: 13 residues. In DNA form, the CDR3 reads TGCAGCGTTGAAGTCGTGATCCAAGAGACCCAGTACTTC. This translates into CSVEVVIQETQYF.